The present TCR beta chain was sequenced within a study of blood T cell repertoires in COVID-19. CDR1 and CDR2 from the germline V gene are LNHDA and SQIVND (reference sequence). Trimming shortened V by 5 bases and J by 4 bases, and 15 bases separated the two germline ends. CDR3 size: 15 residues. The data were produced by immunoSEQ multiplex PCR, yet TCRdb's version contains in-frame clones alone and is incomplete. Among hundreds of thousands of clones listed, around 90% were seen once. The sequencing sample was made of peripheral blood. This chain connects TRBV19 to TRBJ1-5; TRBD1 is a possible D gene (6 bases). This receptor was taken from a woman aged 18-29 years who had recovered from COVID-19. Written as DNA, the CDR3 is TGTGCCAGTAGTCCCGCAGGGGAAGCTAATCAGCCCCAGCATTTT. Amino acid sequence: CASSPAGEANQPQHF.